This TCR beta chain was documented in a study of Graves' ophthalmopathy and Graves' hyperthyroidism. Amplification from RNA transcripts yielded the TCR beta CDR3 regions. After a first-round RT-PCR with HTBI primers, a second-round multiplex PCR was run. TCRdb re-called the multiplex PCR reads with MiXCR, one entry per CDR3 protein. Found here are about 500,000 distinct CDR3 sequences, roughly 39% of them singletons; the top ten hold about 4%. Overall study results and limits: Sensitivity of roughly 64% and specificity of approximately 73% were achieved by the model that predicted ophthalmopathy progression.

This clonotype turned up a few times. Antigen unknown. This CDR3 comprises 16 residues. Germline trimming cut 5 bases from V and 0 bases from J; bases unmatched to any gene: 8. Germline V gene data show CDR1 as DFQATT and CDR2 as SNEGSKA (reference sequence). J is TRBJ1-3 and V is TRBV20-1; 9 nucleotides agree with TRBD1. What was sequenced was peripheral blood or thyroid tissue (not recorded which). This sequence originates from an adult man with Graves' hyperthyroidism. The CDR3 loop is CSAAGQGKLSGNTIYF. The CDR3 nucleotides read TGCAGTGCTGCGGGACAGGGTAAACTCTCTGGAAACACCATATATTTT.